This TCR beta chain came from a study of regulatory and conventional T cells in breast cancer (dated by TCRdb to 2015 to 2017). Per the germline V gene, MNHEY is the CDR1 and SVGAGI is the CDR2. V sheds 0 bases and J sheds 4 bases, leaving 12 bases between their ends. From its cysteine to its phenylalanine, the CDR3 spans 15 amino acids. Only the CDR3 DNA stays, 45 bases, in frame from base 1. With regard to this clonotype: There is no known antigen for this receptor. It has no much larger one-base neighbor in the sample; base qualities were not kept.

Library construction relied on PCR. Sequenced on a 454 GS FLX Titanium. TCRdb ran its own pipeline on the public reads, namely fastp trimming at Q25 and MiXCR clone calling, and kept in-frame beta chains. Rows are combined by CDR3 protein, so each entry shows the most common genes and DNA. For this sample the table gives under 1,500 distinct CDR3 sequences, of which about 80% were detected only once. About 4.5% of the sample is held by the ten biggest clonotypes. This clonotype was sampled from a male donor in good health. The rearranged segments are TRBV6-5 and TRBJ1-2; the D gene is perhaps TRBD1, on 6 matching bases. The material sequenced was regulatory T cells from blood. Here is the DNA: TGTGCCAGCAGTTACTCTAGACAGGCGACCTATGGCTACACCTTC. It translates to CASSYSRQATYGYTF.